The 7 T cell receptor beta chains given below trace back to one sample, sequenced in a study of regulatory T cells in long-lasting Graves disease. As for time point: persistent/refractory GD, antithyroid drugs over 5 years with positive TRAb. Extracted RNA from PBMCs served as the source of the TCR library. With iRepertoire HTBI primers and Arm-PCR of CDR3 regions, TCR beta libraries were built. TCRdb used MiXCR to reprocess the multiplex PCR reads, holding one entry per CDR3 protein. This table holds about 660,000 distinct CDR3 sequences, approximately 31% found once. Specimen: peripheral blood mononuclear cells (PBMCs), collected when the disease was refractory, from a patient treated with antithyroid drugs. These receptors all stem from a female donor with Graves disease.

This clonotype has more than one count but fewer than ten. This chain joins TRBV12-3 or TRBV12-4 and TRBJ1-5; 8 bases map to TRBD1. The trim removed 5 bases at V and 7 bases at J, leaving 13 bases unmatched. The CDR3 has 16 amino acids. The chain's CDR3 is CASSPTRTGKDQPQHF. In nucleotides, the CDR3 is TGTGCCAGCAGTCCGACCAGGACAGGGAAGGACCAGCCCCAGCATTTT.

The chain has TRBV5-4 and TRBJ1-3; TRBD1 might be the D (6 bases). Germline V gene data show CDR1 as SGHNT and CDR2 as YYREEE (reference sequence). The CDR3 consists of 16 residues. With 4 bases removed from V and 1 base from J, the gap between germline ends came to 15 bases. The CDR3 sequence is CASSGGHKGSGNTIYF. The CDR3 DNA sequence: TGTGCCAGCAGCGGGGGACACAAAGGTTCTGGAAACACCATATATTTT.

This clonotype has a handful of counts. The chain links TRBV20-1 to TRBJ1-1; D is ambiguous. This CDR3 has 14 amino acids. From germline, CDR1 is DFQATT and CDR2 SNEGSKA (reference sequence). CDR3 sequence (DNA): TGCAGCCCACAACGTGCCAAATTGAACACTGAAGCTTTCTTT. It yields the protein CSPQRAKLNTEAFF.

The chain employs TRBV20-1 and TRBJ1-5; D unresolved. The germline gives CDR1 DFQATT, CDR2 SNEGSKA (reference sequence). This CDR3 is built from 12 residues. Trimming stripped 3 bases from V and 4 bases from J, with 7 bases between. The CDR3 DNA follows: TGCAGTGCTAGGTATACGAATCAGCCCCAGCATTTT. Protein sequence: CSARYTNQPQHF.

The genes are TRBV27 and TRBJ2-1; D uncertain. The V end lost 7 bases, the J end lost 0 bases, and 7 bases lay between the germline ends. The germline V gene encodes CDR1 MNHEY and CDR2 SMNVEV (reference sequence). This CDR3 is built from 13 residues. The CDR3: CASTSSSYNEQFF. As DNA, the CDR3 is TGTGCCAGCACCAGCAGCTCCTACAATGAGCAGTTCTTC.

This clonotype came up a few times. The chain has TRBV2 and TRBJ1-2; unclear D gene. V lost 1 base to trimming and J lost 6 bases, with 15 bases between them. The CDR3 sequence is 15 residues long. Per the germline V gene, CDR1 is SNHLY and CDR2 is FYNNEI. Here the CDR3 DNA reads TGTGCCAGCAGTGAAGTGCGGGTTTACGCCGATGGCTACACCTTC. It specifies CASSEVRVYADGYTF. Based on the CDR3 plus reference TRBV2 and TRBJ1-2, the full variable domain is EPEVTQTPSHQVTQMGQEVILRCVPISNHLYFYWYRQILGQKVEFLVSFYNNEISEKSEIFDDQFSVERPDGSNFTLKIRSTKLEDSAMYFCASSEVRVYADGYTFGSGTRLTVV.

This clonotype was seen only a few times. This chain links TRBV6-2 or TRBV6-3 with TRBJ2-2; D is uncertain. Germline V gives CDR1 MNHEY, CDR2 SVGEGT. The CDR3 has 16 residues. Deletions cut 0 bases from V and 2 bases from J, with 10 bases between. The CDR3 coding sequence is TGTGCCAGCAGTTACTCGGGCCCCGGAAACACCGGGGAGCTGTTTTTT. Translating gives CASSYSGPGNTGELFF.